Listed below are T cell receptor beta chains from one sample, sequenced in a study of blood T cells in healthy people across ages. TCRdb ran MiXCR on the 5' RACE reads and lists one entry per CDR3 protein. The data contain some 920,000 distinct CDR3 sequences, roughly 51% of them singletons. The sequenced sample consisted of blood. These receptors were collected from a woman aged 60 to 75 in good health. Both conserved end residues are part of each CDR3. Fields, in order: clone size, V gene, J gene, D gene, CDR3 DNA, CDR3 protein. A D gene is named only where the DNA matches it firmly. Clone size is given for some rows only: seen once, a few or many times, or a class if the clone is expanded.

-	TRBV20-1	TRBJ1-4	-	TGCAGTGCTAGAGGCGCTACAGGGCATAATGAAAAACTGTTTTTT	CSARGATGHNEKLFF
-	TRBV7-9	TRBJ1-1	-	TGTGCCAGCAGCTTAGAGACACATACGGCTTTCTTT	CASSLETHTAFF
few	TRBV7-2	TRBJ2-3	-	TGTGCCAGCAGCTTAGGGGGACCACACACAGATACGCAGTATTTT	CASSLGGPHTDTQYF
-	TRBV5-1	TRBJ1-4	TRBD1	TGCGCCAGCAGCTTCTCCAGGGGGAATGAAAAACTGTTTTTT	CASSFSRGNEKLFF
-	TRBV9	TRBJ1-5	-	TGTGCCAGCGGGCACAAACTCCAGCCCCAGCATTTT	CASGHKLQPQHF
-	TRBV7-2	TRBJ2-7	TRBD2	TGTGCCAGCAGCACCCGGACTAGCGGAAGGTTCGAGCAGTACTTC	CASSTRTSGRFEQYF
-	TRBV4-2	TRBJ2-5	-	TGTGCCAGCAGCCAAGAAGTTGGGGAATTGGAGACCCAGTACTTC	CASSQEVGELETQYF
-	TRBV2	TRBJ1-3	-	TGTGCCAGCAGTGGGACCTTAGAGGCAGCTGGAAACACCATATATTTT	CASSGTLEAAGNTIYF
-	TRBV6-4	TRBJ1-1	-	TGTGCCAGCAGTGAGGAGGGAAACACTGAAGCTTTCTTT	CASSEEGNTEAFF
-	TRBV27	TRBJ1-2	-	TGTGCCAGCAGTTTATCGGGGCCCCGGATAGCTAACTATGGCTACACCTTC	CASSLSGPRIANYGYTF
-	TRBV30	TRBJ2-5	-	TGTGCCTGGGGACCGCTCCGGGAGACCCAGTACTTC	CAWGPLRETQYF
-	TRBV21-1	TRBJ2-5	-	TGTGCCAGCAGCAAAGTAGGAACTAGCGCTAAAGGGGGGACCCAGTACTTC	CASSKVGTSAKGGTQYF
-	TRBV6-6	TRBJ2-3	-	TGTGCCAGCAGTACCTCGGGGGTGACAAATACGCAGTATTTT	CASSTSGVTNTQYF
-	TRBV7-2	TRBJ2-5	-	TGTGCCAGCAGCCCCCGGATATCCTTCTGGGAGCAGTACTTC	CASSPRISFWEQYF
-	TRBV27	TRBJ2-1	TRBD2	TGTGCCAGCAGAGACCAGCAGGGACTAGCGGTCAATGAGCAGTTCTTC	CASRDQQGLAVNEQFF
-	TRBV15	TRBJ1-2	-	TGTGCCACCAGCAGAGCGGGGAGTGGCTACACCTTC	CATSRAGSGYTF
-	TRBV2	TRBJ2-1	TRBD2	TGTGCCAGCAGGGGGAGGACTAGCGGGAGCTATGAGCAGTTCTTC	CASRGRTSGSYEQFF
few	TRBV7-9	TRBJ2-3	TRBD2	TGTGCCAGCAGCGACCCACTAGCGGGATTCACAGATACGCAGTATTTT	CASSDPLAGFTDTQYF
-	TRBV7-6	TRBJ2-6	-	TGTGCCAGCAGCTTTACGGGAGTTAGGTCTGGGGCCAACGTCCTGACTTTC	CASSFTGVRSGANVLTF
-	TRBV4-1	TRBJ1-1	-	TGCGCCAGCAGCCAAGAAGCGGTCATGAACACTGAAGCTTTCTTT	CASSQEAVMNTEAFF
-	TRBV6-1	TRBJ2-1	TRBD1	TGTGCCAGCAGTGATACGACAGGGTTCAATGAGCAGTTCTTC	CASSDTTGFNEQFF
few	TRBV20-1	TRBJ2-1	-	TGCAGTGCCATACACCCGGGACGAAACTACAATGAGCAGTTCTTC	CSAIHPGRNYNEQFF
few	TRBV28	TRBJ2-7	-	TGTGCCAGCAGTTTAGGGTGGGGGGCCACCTACGAGCAGTACTTC	CASSLGWGATYEQYF
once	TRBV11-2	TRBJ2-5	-	TGTGCCAGCAGCCCAGAAGGGGGGGGCGTCGAGACCCAGTACTTC	CASSPEGGGVETQYF
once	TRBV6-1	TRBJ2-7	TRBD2	TGTGCCAGCAGGGAGGGCGGGACTAGAACGTGGCCCTACGAGCAGTACTTC	CASREGGTRTWPYEQYF
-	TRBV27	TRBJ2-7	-	TGTGCCAGCAGTTTGATACTGCGCCCCTACGAGCAGTACTTC	CASSLILRPYEQYF
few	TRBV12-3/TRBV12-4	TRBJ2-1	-	TGTGCCAGCAGTTTCGGGGGGCTAGCGACCTACAATGAGCAGTTCTTC	CASSFGGLATYNEQFF
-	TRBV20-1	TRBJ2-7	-	TGCAGTGCTAGTTGGGGGAGTGATTCCTACGAGCAGTACTTC	CSASWGSDSYEQYF
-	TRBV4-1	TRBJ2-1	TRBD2	TGCGCCAGCAGCCGACCTTGGAGCGGGAGCGACAATGAGCAGTTCTTC	CASSRPWSGSDNEQFF
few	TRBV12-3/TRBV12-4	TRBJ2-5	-	TGTGCCAGCAGTTCCATAGAGGCCCAATTTAAAGAGACCCAGTACTTC	CASSSIEAQFKETQYF
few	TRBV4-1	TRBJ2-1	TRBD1	TGCGCCAGCAGCCAAGGGACAGGGAGGTCCGATGAGCAGTTCTTC	CASSQGTGRSDEQFF
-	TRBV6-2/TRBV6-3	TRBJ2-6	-	TGTGCCAGCAGACCTCTATGGGGGACAATCTCTGGGGCCAACGTCCTGACTTTC	CASRPLWGTISGANVLTF
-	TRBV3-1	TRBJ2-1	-	TGTGCCAGCAGCCAAAGGGGACTCAATGGCAATGAGCAGTTCTTC	CASSQRGLNGNEQFF
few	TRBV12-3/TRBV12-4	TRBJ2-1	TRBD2	TGTGCCAGCAGTACCGGGACTAGGGGCAATGAGCAGTTCTTC	CASSTGTRGNEQFF
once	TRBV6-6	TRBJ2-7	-	TGTGCCAGCAGTTATCAGGACTCCTACGAGCAGTACTTC	CASSYQDSYEQYF
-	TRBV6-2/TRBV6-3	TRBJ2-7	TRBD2	TGTGCCAGCAGTTACTACGGGGGGACCTACGAGCAGTACTTC	CASSYYGGTYEQYF
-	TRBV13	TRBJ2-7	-	TGTGCCAGCAGCTTACGGGGGGCTGGGGAGCAGTACTTC	CASSLRGAGEQYF
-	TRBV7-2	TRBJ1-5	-	TGTGCCAGCAGCTTAGACGGGCCTTATAGCAATCAGCCCCAGCATTTT	CASSLDGPYSNQPQHF
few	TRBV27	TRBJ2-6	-	TGTGCCAGCAGTTTATCCCAGGGCTCTGGGGCCAACGTCCTGACTTTC	CASSLSQGSGANVLTF
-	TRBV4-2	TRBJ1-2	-	TGTGCCAGCAGCCAAGTAGGTAGGCGGGACGACTATGGCTACACCTTC	CASSQVGRRDDYGYTF
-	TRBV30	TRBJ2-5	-	TGTGCCTGGGGTGCCGGAGGGGCAGCCACCATTCAAGAGACCCAGTACTTC	CAWGAGGAATIQETQYF
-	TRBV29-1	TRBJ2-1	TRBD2	TGCAGCGTCCCGGGCGGGACTAGTCAGTTCTTC	CSVPGGTSQFF
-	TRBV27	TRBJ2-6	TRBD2	TGTGCCAGCAGGTCGGGACTAGAGTCACTAACTGGGGCCAACGTCCTGACTTTC	CASRSGLESLTGANVLTF
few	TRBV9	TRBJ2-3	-	TGTGCCAGCAGTTCTGCCCCCACAGATACGCAGTATTTT	CASSSAPTDTQYF
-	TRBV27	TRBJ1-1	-	TGTGCCAGCAGTTGGATCAGGGGGAACACTGAAGCTTTCTTT	CASSWIRGNTEAFF
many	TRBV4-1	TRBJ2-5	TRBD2	TGTGCCAGCAGTCTCCTAGCGGGAGTAGAGACCCAGTACTTC	CASSLLAGVETQYF
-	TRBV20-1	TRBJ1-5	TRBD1	TGCAGTGCTAGATTTGGACAGGGCTTCCTGAATCAGCCCCAGCATTTT	CSARFGQGFLNQPQHF
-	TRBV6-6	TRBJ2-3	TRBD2	TGTGCCAGCACCCACTCTAGAGCGGGAGGGATGAGAGATACGCAGTATTTT	CASTHSRAGGMRDTQYF
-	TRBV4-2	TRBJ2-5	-	TGTGCCAGCAGCCAAGGGGTCCAAATGGGACAAGAGACCCAGTACTTC	CASSQGVQMGQETQYF
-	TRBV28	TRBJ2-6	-	TGTGCCAGCACTAATGTATCTGGGGCCAACGTCCTGACTTTC	CASTNVSGANVLTF
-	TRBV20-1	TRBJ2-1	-	TGCAGTGCTAGCGGGCGAAGGTCCTACAATGAGCAGTTCTTC	CSASGRRSYNEQFF
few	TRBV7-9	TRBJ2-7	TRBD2	TGTGCCAGCAGCGCCGGGACTAGTCGCGAGCAGTACTTC	CASSAGTSREQYF
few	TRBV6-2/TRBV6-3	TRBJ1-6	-	TGTGCCAGCAGTTACGGACCATCATTACCCCTCCACTTT	CASSYGPSLPLHF
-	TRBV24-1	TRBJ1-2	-	TGTGCCACCAGTGGAATTGGATCAACTGGCTACACCTTC	CATSGIGSTGYTF
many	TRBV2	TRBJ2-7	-	TGTGCCAGCAGCGAACGGAAGGTGCTGAGGGGGGCCTCCTACGAGCAGTACTTC	CASSERKVLRGASYEQYF